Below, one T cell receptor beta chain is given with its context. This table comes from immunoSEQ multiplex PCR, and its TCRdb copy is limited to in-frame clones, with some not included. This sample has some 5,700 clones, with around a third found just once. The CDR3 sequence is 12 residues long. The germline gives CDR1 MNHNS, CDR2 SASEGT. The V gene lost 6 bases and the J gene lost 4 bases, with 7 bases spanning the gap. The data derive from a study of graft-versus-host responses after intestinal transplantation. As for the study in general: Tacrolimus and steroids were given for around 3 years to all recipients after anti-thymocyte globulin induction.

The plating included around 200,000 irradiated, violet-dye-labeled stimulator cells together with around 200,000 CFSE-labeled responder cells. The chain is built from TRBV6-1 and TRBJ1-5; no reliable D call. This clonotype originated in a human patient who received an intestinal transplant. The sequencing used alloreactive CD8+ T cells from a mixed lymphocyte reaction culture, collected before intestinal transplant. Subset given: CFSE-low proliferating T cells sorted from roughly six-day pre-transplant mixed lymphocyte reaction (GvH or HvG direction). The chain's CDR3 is CASSGLNQPQHF. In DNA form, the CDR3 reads TGTGCCAGCAGCGGACTAAATCAGCCCCAGCATTTT.